This record concerns one TCR beta chain sequence. This sample was taken from a study of blood T cell repertoires in COVID-19. Study summary: Spain, Italy and the United States supplied samples that represented acute and convalescent COVID-19. T cells, B-cell-depleted T cells, or PBMCs supplied cDNA or gDNA.

Sequencing was performed with immunoSEQ multiplex PCR; in TCRdb, only in-frame clones are kept and a portion is missing. The top ten clones hold less than 25% of a sample with over 85,000 clones, more than 70% of them seen once. Trimming shortened V by 3 bases and J by 0 bases, and 11 bases separated the two germline ends. This CDR3 has 15 amino acids. CDR1 SEHNR and CDR2 FQNEAQ come from the germline V gene (reference sequence). The source material was peripheral blood. The chain uses TRBV7-9 and TRBJ1-2; D not resolved. This TCR was sampled from a man aged 65-85 years with acute or convalescent COVID-19. CDR3 coding DNA: TGTGCCAGCAGCTTTTCAAGGACTACTAACTATGGCTACACCTTC. Encoded protein: CASSFSRTTNYGYTF.